Below, 19 T cell receptor beta chains from the same sample are listed, as sequenced in a study of cytomegalovirus exposure and HLA in healthy donors. Researchers ran the PCR with 60 Vbeta and 13 Jbeta primers. Sequencing used immunoSEQ multiplex PCR; TCRdb keeps in-frame clones, though not all of them. The data show under 300,000 clones, about nine tenths seen once. Material for sequencing was PBMCs. The receptor set was obtained from a girl under 10 years old in good health and CMV-seronegative.

The chain is built from TRBV19 and TRBJ1-2; D might be TRBD1 (6 bases). V was cut by 7 bases and J by 2 bases, with 11 bases left in between. This CDR3 spans 13 amino acids. Looked up from germline, CDR1 is LNHDA and CDR2 is SQIVND (reference sequence). As DNA, the CDR3 is TGTGCCAGTACCAGTGGGACAAACTATGGCTACACCTTC. Amino acid sequence: CASTSGTNYGYTF.

This clone has only one observation. The rearrangement joins TRBV19 to TRBJ1-6; D is ambiguous. The CDR3 is made up of 16 amino acids. Germline V gene lookup returns CDR1 LNHDA and CDR2 SQIVND (reference sequence). The V gene lost 4 bases and the J gene lost 0 bases, with 10 bases spanning the gap. The CDR3, as DNA: TGTGCCAGTAGTACCGTGTCGAGCTCCTATAATTCACCCCTCCACTTT. Translated, it gives CASSTVSSSYNSPLHF.

This chain links TRBV7-2 with TRBJ1-3; D is undetermined. The V gene's germline CDR1 is SGHTA and CDR2 FQGNSA. Trimming pared 8 bases from V and 4 bases from J, leaving 12 bases between. CDR3 length equals 13 residues. Here the CDR3 reads CASSPGGGNTIYF. CDR3 nucleotide sequence: TGTGCCAGCTCGCCGGGTGGGGGAAACACCATATATTTT.

The CDR3 region has the DNA TGTGCCAGCAGGGACACCTCAACGGGCTATGGCTACACCTTC. Encoded protein: CASRDTSTGYGYTF. The rearrangement uses TRBV2 and TRBJ1-2; D is possibly TRBD1 (5 bases). This CDR3 comprises 14 residues. CDR1 and CDR2 (germline): SNHLY, FYNNEI. The V end lost 6 bases, the J end lost 4 bases, and 15 bases lay between the germline ends. The complete variable domain, with remaining parts taken from reference TRBV2 and TRBJ1-2, reads EPEVTQTPSHQVTQMGQEVILRCVPISNHLYFYWYRQILGQKVEFLVSFYNNEISEKSEIFDDQFSVERPDGSNFTLKIRSTKLEDSAMYFCASRDTSTGYGYTFGSGTRLTVV.

The chain has TRBV19 and TRBJ1-1; D is ambiguous. V lost 4 bases, J lost 0 bases, and 6 bases lay in between. The germline V gene has CDR1 LNHDA and CDR2 SQIVND (reference sequence). This CDR3 has 13 residues. DNA of the CDR3: TGTGCCAGTAGTAAGGGAGTGAACACTGAAGCTTTCTTT. Its protein is CASSKGVNTEAFF.

As DNA, the CDR3 is TGTGCCAGCAGTTTATGGGGCGAATCATACAATGAGCAGTTCTTC. Translated, it gives CASSLWGESYNEQFF. The V gene is TRBV27, the J gene TRBJ2-1, with a weak D call TRBD1 (5 bases). The CDR3 is 15 residues long. Germline CDR1 and CDR2: MNHEY and SMNVEV (reference sequence). V shed 1 base and J shed 4 bases, with 11 bases lying between them.

This clone was detected once. V usage is TRBV28 and J usage is TRBJ1-5, with D possibly matching TRBD1 (5 bases). This CDR3 has 14 residues. The V end was cut by 2 bases, the J end by 8 bases, with 13 bases between. Germline V gives CDR1 MDHEN, CDR2 SYDVKM. DNA for the CDR3: TGTGCCAGCAGTTTAAGGGGTCTAGATAAGCCCCAGCATTTT. Its translation: CASSLRGLDKPQHF.

A single count supports this clone. The V gene is TRBV5-1, the J gene TRBJ2-3; D is possibly TRBD2 (6 bases). The CDR3 is 18 residues long. CDR1 and CDR2 (germline): SGHRS, YFSETQ. The ends were cut back, 4 bases at V and 4 bases at J, with 25 bases in the middle. Here the CDR3 DNA reads TGCGCCAGCAGCACCATCCCTCCTAGCGCCCTCCGTGCAGATACGCAGTATTTT. This translates into CASSTIPPSALRADTQYF.

The chain links TRBV5-4 to TRBJ2-3; 10 bases align to TRBD2. The germline gives CDR1 SGHNT, CDR2 YYREEE (reference sequence). V shed 3 bases, J shed 0 bases, and the junction held 4 bases outside the gene matches. CDR3 size: 16 residues. The CDR3 DNA reads as TGTGCCAGCAGCTACGGACTAGCGGAGAGCACAGATACGCAGTATTTT. Protein sequence: CASSYGLAESTDTQYF.

This clone has a handful of counts. An end of the junction does not agree with germline; a read error may underlie this. The chain recombines TRBV7-9 with TRBJ1-1; D remains ambiguous. The CDR3 runs to 12 residues. The germline V gene has CDR1 SEHNR and CDR2 FQNEAQ (reference sequence). CDR3 residues: CSSSFEGTEAFF. The CDR3 DNA sequence: TGTTCCAGCAGCTTTGAGGGCACTGAAGCTTTCTTT.

This clone has only one observation. Here the CDR3 reads CASSFGGYEQYF. DNA for the CDR3: TGCGCCAGCAGCTTCGGTGGCTACGAGCAGTACTTC. The gene calls are TRBV5-1 and TRBJ2-7; D not resolved. Germline V lookup: CDR1 SGHRS, CDR2 YFSETQ. Trimming removed 2 bases at V and 3 bases at J, with 6 bases between. This CDR3 is 12 amino acids long.

The chain is built from TRBV27 and TRBJ2-7; TRBD1 might be the D (6 bases). The CDR3 consists of 12 residues. The germline V and J ends were trimmed by 5 bases and 7 bases, with 12 bases remaining between them. Germline values: CDR1 MNHEY, CDR2 SMNVEV (reference sequence). This CDR3 reads CASSKPTGEQYF. DNA of the CDR3: TGTGCCAGCAGTAAACCAACAGGGGAGCAGTACTTC.

The chain employs TRBV18 and TRBJ2-3; possibly TRBD2 for D (6 bases). This CDR3 region has 16 residues. Germline V gene data show CDR1 as KGHSH and CDR2 as LQKENI. The ends were cut back, 5 bases at V and 0 bases at J, with 15 bases in the middle. CDR3 region: CASSTGGKLSTDTQYF. The CDR3 DNA is TGTGCCAGCTCAACTGGCGGGAAACTAAGCACAGATACGCAGTATTTT.

CDR3 coding DNA: TGCGCCAGCAGCTTATTAGCGGGGGTCTACGAGCAGTACTTC. Amino acids: CASSLLAGVYEQYF. The gene calls are TRBV5-1 and TRBJ2-7, with TRBD2 identical over 9 bases. Germline V lookup: CDR1 SGHRS, CDR2 YFSETQ. This CDR3 has 14 residues. V shed 2 bases, J shed 3 bases, and the junction held 3 bases outside the gene matches.

A single count supports this clone. The rearrangement links TRBV7-9 to TRBJ1-6, with a tentative D call TRBD1 (6 bases). Germline assignment: CDR1 SEHNR and CDR2 FQNEAQ (reference sequence). V lost 8 bases and J lost 9, with 14 bases in between. CDR3 length: 13 residues. CDR3 protein: CASVLSQGSPLHF. The CDR3 coding sequence is TGTGCCAGCGTACTTTCACAGGGTTCACCCCTCCACTTT.

This chain connects TRBV30 to TRBJ2-4; TRBD2 agrees at 8 bases. This CDR3 has 15 amino acids. Germline V gene data show CDR1 as GTSNPN and CDR2 as SVGIG (reference sequence). Losses at the gene ends were 4 bases for V and 0 bases for J; bases not matched to a gene: 5. CDR3 residues: CAWTTGGVAKNIQYF. The CDR3 DNA sequence: TGTGCCTGGACTACCGGGGGGGTAGCCAAAAACATTCAGTACTTC. The full variable domain, completed using reference TRBV30 and TRBJ2-4, is SQTIHQWPATLVQPVGSPLSLECTVEGTSNPNLYWYRQAAGRGLQLLFYSVGIGQISSEVPQNLSASRPQDRQFILSSKKLLLSDSGFYLCAWTTGGVAKNIQYFGAGTRLSVL.

The chain employs TRBV4-1 and TRBJ2-1, with 7 positions matching TRBD2. V was clipped by 4 bases and J by 2 bases; unmatched bases: 5. Germline V gene sequence: CDR1 MGHRA, CDR2 YSYEKL. The CDR3 has 15 amino acids. The CDR3 loop is CASSPRDYPYNEQFF. CDR3 coding DNA: TGCGCCAGCAGCCCCCGGGACTACCCCTACAATGAGCAGTTCTTC.

The J gene is TRBJ2-5, the V gene TRBV9, with TRBD2 as a possible D gene (6 bases). Germline V gives CDR1 SGDLS, CDR2 YYNGEE. Trimming took 1 base from V and 5 from J, leaving 9 bases between them. The CDR3 consists of 13 residues. CDR3 protein: CASSVLSGETQYF. The CDR3 region has the DNA TGTGCCAGCAGCGTACTGAGCGGGGAGACCCAGTACTTC. Variable domain in full (rest from reference TRBV9 and TRBJ2-5): DSGVTQTPKHLITATGQRVTLRCSPRSGDLSVYWYQQSLDQGLQFLIQYYNGEERAKGNILERFSAQQFPDLHSELNLSSLELGDSALYFCASSVLSGETQYFGPGTRLLVL.

This chain uses TRBV30 with TRBJ1-2; possibly TRBD1 for D (5 bases). V lost 1 base and J lost 7, with 13 bases in between. Germline loops: CDR1 GTSNPN, CDR2 SVGIG (reference sequence). This CDR3 comprises 13 residues. CDR3: CAWSEGTGFGYTF. CDR3 bases: TGTGCCTGGAGTGAAGGGACTGGCTTTGGCTACACCTTC.